This entry features one TCR beta chain sequence. No antigen is known for it. Base-call qualities are not available, and no considerably larger clone is one nucleotide away. These data originate in a study of control samples from healthy donors and cancer patients (dated by TCRdb to the early 2020s). From the germline V gene, CDR1 is MDHEN and CDR2 is SYDVKM. At the junction V is shortened by 6 bases and J by 4 bases, with 4 bases in between. The CDR3 runs 11 amino acids, cysteine and phenylalanine included. Only the CDR3 region is kept as DNA, spanning 33 bases read in frame from base 1. To prepare the library, the immunoSEQ multiplex PCR assay was applied. TCRdb stores this immuneACCESS table with in-frame sequences only. Part of the clones is absent; in the studies checked, under half of the shortfall reflects unresolved V genes, and no reason is known for the rest. The sample has about 170,000 clones on record, about nine tenths of them singletons. The ten largest account for about 1.6% of the sample.

The sample comprised blood. The receptor comes from a young woman in good health. The chain joins TRBV28 to TRBJ1-5; the D gene cannot be named for sure. The CDR3 protein sequence reads: CASSLNQPQHF. DNA sequence: TGTGCCAGCAGCCTAAATCAGCCCCAGCATTTT.